The rows below give T cell receptor beta chains drawn from one sample of a study of blood T cell repertoires in COVID-19. TCRdb's table, derived via immunoSEQ multiplex PCR, lists solely in-frame clones and lacks some. This sample carries approximately 210,000 clones, roughly 79% of them seen once, and the ten largest clones take 15%. Sequenced material: PBMCs or T cells enriched from blood (not recorded which). The source of these receptors is a man between 40 and 49 years old who had recovered from COVID-19. Each CDR3 is given with its conserved first and last residue. The D gene is left open where the match is weak. Clone size is stated in some rows and not others, as once, few, many or a class when expanded.

abundance,v_gene,d_gene,CDR3aa
NA,TRBV7-9,TRBD1,CASSERQGVGPSGNTIYF
few,TRBV2,TRBD1,CASVADRTYQPQHF
NA,TRBV28,NA,CASRDPGDNEQFF
NA,TRBV5-6,NA,CATQPRGGGGYTF
few,TRBV4-1,TRBD2,CASSQRGGRTYEQYF
once,TRBV7-9,NA,CASSLREGHSEQYF
once,TRBV28,TRBD1,CASSSLTGGVGYTF
NA,TRBV4-1,TRBD1,CASSQPYRGQKEKLFF
NA,TRBV6-5,TRBD2,CASSYSSGGIQYF
NA,TRBV5-1,NA,CASSFGAANEKLFF
NA,TRBV6-2/TRBV6-3,NA,CASSYLTGVRYEQYF
NA,TRBV18,TRBD1,CASSRQGGSNTEAFF
NA,TRBV2,NA,CASSEQNSPLHF
NA,TRBV7-8,TRBD2,CASSRSASGRTYEQYF
NA,TRBV29-1,NA,CSVSSGGYGYTF
NA,TRBV2,NA,CASRGGDYGYTF
NA,TRBV5-1,NA,CASSRFSAETQYF